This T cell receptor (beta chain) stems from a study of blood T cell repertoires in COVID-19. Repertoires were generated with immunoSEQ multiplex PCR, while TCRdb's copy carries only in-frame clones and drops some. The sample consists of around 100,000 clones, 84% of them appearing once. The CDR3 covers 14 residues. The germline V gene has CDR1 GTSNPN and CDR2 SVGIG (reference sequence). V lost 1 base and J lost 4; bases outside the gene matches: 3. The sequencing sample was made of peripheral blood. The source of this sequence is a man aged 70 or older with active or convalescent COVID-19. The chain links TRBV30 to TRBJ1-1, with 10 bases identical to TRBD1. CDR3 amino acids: CAWSEGQGITEAFF. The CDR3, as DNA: TGTGCCTGGAGTGAGGGACAGGGGATCACTGAAGCTTTCTTT.